A single sample gave rise to the 22 T cell receptor beta chains below, sequenced in a study of OX40 agonist ivuxolimab in advanced cancers. Profiling relied on immunoSEQ multiplex PCR, and the TCRdb table lists in-frame clones only, not all of them. Of roughly 80,000 clones in the sample, less than 95% were seen once. This specimen consisted of CD4+ or CD8+ T cells sorted from blood, obtained in a trial of the OX40 agonist ivuxolimab. These TCRs come from an adult with an advanced solid tumor such as melanoma, head and neck, liver or kidney cancer.

The genes are TRBV28 and TRBJ2-7; 11 bases match TRBD2. Germline CDR1 reads MDHEN; CDR2 reads SYDVKM. CDR3 length: 15 amino acids. With 6 bases clipped from V and 1 base from J, the junction kept 5 bases outside the gene matches. This chain's CDR3 is CASRSPSGRSYEQYF. The CDR3 DNA reads as TGTGCCAGCAGATCCCCTAGCGGGAGGTCCTACGAGCAGTACTTC.

This clone was seen a single time. This chain uses TRBV9 with TRBJ2-2; 13 nucleotides align to TRBD2. The V gene's germline CDR1 is SGDLS and CDR2 YYNGEE. With V trimmed by 3 bases and J by 5 bases, 13 bases remained unmatched. CDR3 length: 19 residues. Here the CDR3 reads CASSERGLAGITTTGELFF. As DNA, the CDR3 is TGTGCCAGCAGCGAGAGGGGACTAGCGGGGATTACGACTACCGGGGAGCTGTTTTTT. The full variable domain, with the rest looked up from reference TRBV9 and TRBJ2-2, is DSGVTQTPKHLITATGQRVTLRCSPRSGDLSVYWYQQSLDQGLQFLIQYYNGEERAKGNILERFSAQQFPDLHSELNLSSLELGDSALYFCASSERGLAGITTTGELFFGEGSRLTVL.

The rearrangement links TRBV27 to TRBJ2-3, with D hard to call. Per the germline V gene, CDR1 is MNHEY and CDR2 is SMNVEV (reference sequence). The CDR3 sequence is 14 residues long. The V and J ends lost 2 bases and 10 bases respectively, with 16 bases between them. CDR3 region: CASSLPSNFGPQYF. The CDR3, as DNA: TGTGCCAGCAGTTTACCTTCCAACTTTGGTCCGCAGTATTTT.

In DNA form, the CDR3 reads TGTGCCAGCAGCAGGGGACTAGCAGCCACCGGGGAGCTGTTTTTT. Its protein product is CASSRGLAATGELFF. The rearrangement joins TRBV5-4 to TRBJ2-2; 9 positions agree with TRBD2. Germline CDR1 and CDR2: SGHNT and YYREEE (reference sequence). The CDR3 runs to 15 residues. The J segment lost 4 bases and the V segment lost 4 bases, leaving 5 bases of the junction unmatched.

The chain links TRBV2 to TRBJ2-1; no clear D gene. Germline CDR1 and CDR2: SNHLY and FYNNEI. With 7 bases removed from V and 8 bases from J, the gap between germline ends came to 12 bases. The CDR3 runs 12 residues. The CDR3 nucleotides read TGTGCCAGCAATCGTTGGAGAGATGAGCAGTTCTTC. It codes for CASNRWRDEQFF.

The chain uses TRBV28 and TRBJ2-1; no definite D call. The ends were cut back, 5 bases at V and 3 bases at J, with 14 bases in the middle. Germline V gives CDR1 MDHEN, CDR2 SYDVKM. The CDR3 extends over 15 amino acids. The CDR3 region is CASSVDTNNYNEQFF. The DNA of the CDR3 is TGTGCCAGCAGTGTCGACACAAACAACTACAATGAGCAGTTCTTC.

This chain joins TRBV11-2 and TRBJ1-1; weak D call: TRBD1 (5 bases). The germline V gene has CDR1 SGHAT and CDR2 FQNNGV. This CDR3 region has 16 residues. Trimming took 5 bases from V and 3 from J, leaving 19 bases between them. CDR3 protein: CASSPTFRGKHTEAFF. The CDR3 DNA reads as TGTGCCAGCAGCCCTACCTTCCGGGGGAAACACACTGAAGCTTTCTTT.

The chain combines TRBV28 with TRBJ2-6; 12 nucleotides line up with TRBD2. The junction had 4 bases not matched to a gene; V was cut back by 6 bases and J by 4 bases. Germline CDR1 is MDHEN and CDR2 is SYDVKM. This CDR3 spans 16 amino acids. For the CDR3, the DNA is TGTGCCAGCAGGGCTAGCGGGGGGGCCGGGGCCAACGTCCTGACTTTC. Its protein product is CASRASGGAGANVLTF. Based on the CDR3 plus reference TRBV28 and TRBJ2-6, the full variable domain is DVKVTQSSRYLVKRTGEKVFLECVQDMDHENMFWYRQDPGLGLRLIYFSYDVKMKEKGDIPEGYSVSREKKERFSLILESASTNQTSMYLCASRASGGAGANVLTFGAGSRLTVL.

J is TRBJ2-1 and V is TRBV7-2, with D maybe TRBD1 (6 bases). The CDR3 covers 11 residues. Germline V gene sequence: CDR1 SGHTA, CDR2 FQGNSA. The V gene lost 6 bases and the J gene lost 9 bases, with 9 bases spanning the gap. CDR3 sequence (DNA): TGTGCCAGCAGAGGGGGAGCTGAGCAGTTCTTC. It translates to CASRGGAEQFF. Complete variable domain (other parts from reference TRBV7-2 and TRBJ2-1): GAGVSQSPSNKVTEKGKDVELRCDPISGHTALYWYRQSLGQGLEFLIYFQGNSAPDKSGLPSDRFSAERTGGSVSTLTIQRTQQEDSAVYLCASRGGAEQFFGPGTRLTVL.

The V and J genes are TRBV29-1 and TRBJ2-5; tentative D call: TRBD2 (5 bases). The germline V gene has CDR1 SQVTM and CDR2 ANQGSEA. V was trimmed by 4 bases and J by 5 bases, leaving 11 bases between them. CDR3 length equals 12 residues. This chain's CDR3 is CSVGRTRETQYF. In nucleotides, the CDR3 is TGCAGCGTTGGACGGACTCGTGAGACCCAGTACTTC.

The V call is TRBV5-1, the J call TRBJ1-4, with D possibly being TRBD1 (5 bases). The length of the CDR3 is 15 residues. Trimming shortened V by 2 bases and J by 1 base, and 9 bases separated the two germline ends. The germline V gene has CDR1 SGHRS and CDR2 YFSETQ. As DNA, the CDR3 is TGCGCCAGCAGCTTTCAGGGAATAACTAATGAAAAACTGTTTTTT. This gives the protein CASSFQGITNEKLFF.

This clone was seen more than once but under ten times. The rearrangement joins TRBV30 to TRBJ1-6, with no clear D. Trimming removed 6 bases from V and 8 bases from J, with 14 bases in between. This CDR3 is 13 amino acids long. The V gene's germline CDR1 is GTSNPN and CDR2 SVGIG (reference sequence). The CDR3 loop reads CACLAGMDSPLHF. The CDR3 DNA follows: TGTGCCTGTTTAGCCGGGATGGATTCACCCCTCCACTTT.

The V and J genes are TRBV5-8 and TRBJ2-3; D gene ambiguous. The length of the CDR3 is 13 residues. From germline, CDR1 is SGHTS and CDR2 YDEGEE. Trimming took off 3 bases at V and 0 bases at J, with 5 bases between the two ends. The CDR3 region is CASSSPSTDTQYF. CDR3 coding DNA: TGTGCCAGCAGCTCGCCTAGCACAGATACGCAGTATTTT.

V and J are TRBV2 and TRBJ1-1; the D is unclear. V was shortened by 4 bases and J by 0 bases, with 9 bases between the two germline ends. The CDR3 runs to 14 residues. CDR1 is SNHLY and CDR2 is FYNNEI in the germline V gene. The DNA for the CDR3 is TGTGCCAGCAGTGGGATAAGACTGAACACTGAAGCTTTCTTT. It translates to CASSGIRLNTEAFF. The full variable domain, with the rest looked up from reference TRBV2 and TRBJ1-1, is EPEVTQTPSHQVTQMGQEVILRCVPISNHLYFYWYRQILGQKVEFLVSFYNNEISEKSEIFDDQFSVERPDGSNFTLKIRSTKLEDSAMYFCASSGIRLNTEAFFGQGTRLTVV.

This sequence joins TRBV19 and TRBJ2-3; D possibly corresponds to TRBD1 (5 bases). V lost 7 bases and J 6 bases, leaving 20 bases between the germline ends. The CDR3 has 15 amino acids. Germline V CDR1 and CDR2: LNHDA, SQIVND (reference sequence). In nucleotides, the CDR3 is TGTGCCAGTACCTCCGAGCCCCAGGGCGCGGATACGCAGTATTTT. It is translated as CASTSEPQGADTQYF.

The chain employs TRBV10-3 and TRBJ1-1; 9 positions match TRBD1. The CDR3 totals 15 residues. From germline, CDR1 is ENHRY and CDR2 SYGVKD. Trimming removed 4 bases from V and 3 bases from J; junction bases left unmatched: 6. CDR3 nucleotides: TGTGCCATCAGTGGGGGGACAGGGAGGCACACTGAAGCTTTCTTT. It yields the protein CAISGGTGRHTEAFF.

V usage is TRBV5-4 and J usage is TRBJ1-4; TRBD1 matches at 10 bases. CDR3 length equals 16 residues. After removal of 4 bases from V and 8 bases from J, the junction contained 11 bases not matched to a gene. Looked up from germline, CDR1 is SGHNT and CDR2 is YYREEE (reference sequence). The chain's CDR3 is CASSRAQDRGGEKLFF. CDR3 bases: TGTGCCAGCAGCCGTGCCCAGGACAGGGGGGGCGAAAAACTGTTTTTT.

V gene TRBV7-3 combines with J gene TRBJ2-5; 9 positions agree with TRBD1. CDR3 length equals 15 residues. Germline assignment: CDR1 SGHTA and CDR2 FQGTGA. After removal of 5 bases from V and 6 bases from J, the junction contained 10 bases not matched to a gene. CDR3 sequence (DNA): TGTGCCAGCAGCCCAGGGACAGGGTCCTTTAAGACCCAGTACTTC. Its translation is CASSPGTGSFKTQYF.

CDR3 amino acids: CASSYSSGAYTQYF. Written as DNA, the CDR3 is TGTGCCAGCAGTTACTCGAGTGGGGCATATACGCAGTATTTT. V usage is TRBV6-5 and J usage is TRBJ2-3, with a tentative D call TRBD1 (5 bases). This CDR3 has 14 amino acids. Trimming shortened V by 0 bases and J by 7 bases, and 11 bases separated the two germline ends. Per the germline V gene, CDR1 is MNHEY and CDR2 is SVGAGI.

The rearrangement links TRBV20-1 to TRBJ1-2; D call uncertain. Germline CDR1 reads DFQATT; CDR2 reads SNEGSKA (reference sequence). The V end was cut by 6 bases, the J end by 8 bases, with 10 bases between. This CDR3 contains 10 residues. Written as DNA, the CDR3 is TGCAGTGCCGCTGCATACGGCTACACCTTC. Its protein product is CSAAAYGYTF.

This chain connects TRBV27 to TRBJ1-1; D remains ambiguous. In germline, CDR1 is MNHEY, CDR2 SMNVEV (reference sequence). The CDR3 runs 14 residues. V lost 3 bases and J 4 bases, leaving 12 bases between the germline ends. DNA for the CDR3: TGTGCCAGCAGTTTTGGAGGTGGGAGCACTGAAGCTTTCTTT. Amino acid sequence: CASSFGGGSTEAFF.

V gene TRBV5-1 combines with J gene TRBJ1-2; weak D call: TRBD1 (5 bases). V was cut by 1 base and J by 4 bases, with 17 bases left in between. In germline, CDR1 is SGHRS, CDR2 YFSETQ. The CDR3 is 16 residues long. The CDR3 region is CASSLMGRGLSYGYTF. The CDR3 DNA follows: TGCGCCAGCAGCTTGATGGGGAGGGGACTGTCCTATGGCTACACCTTC.